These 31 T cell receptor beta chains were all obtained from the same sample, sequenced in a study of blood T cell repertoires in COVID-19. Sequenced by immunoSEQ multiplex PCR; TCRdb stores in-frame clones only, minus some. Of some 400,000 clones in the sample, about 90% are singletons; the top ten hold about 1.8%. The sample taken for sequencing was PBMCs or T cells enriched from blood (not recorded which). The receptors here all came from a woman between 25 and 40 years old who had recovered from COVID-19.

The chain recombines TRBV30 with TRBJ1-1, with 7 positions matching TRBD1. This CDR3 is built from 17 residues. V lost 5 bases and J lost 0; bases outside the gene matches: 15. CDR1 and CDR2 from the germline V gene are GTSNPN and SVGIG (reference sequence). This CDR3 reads CAWGTGTVGLVNTEAFF. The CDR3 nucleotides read TGTGCCTGGGGTACCGGGACAGTGGGGTTAGTGAACACTGAAGCTTTCTTT.

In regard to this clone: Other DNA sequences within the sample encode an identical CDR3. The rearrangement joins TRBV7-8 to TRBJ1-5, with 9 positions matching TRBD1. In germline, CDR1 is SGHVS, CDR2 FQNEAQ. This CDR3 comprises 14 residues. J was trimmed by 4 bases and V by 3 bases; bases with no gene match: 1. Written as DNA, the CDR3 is TGTGCCAGCAGCTTGGGACAGGGAAATCAGCCCCAGCATTTT. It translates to CASSLGQGNQPQHF.

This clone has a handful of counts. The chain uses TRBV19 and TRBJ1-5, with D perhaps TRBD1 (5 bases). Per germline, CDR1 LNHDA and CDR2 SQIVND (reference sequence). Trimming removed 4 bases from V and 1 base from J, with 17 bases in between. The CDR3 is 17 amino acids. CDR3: CASSTLNGAGSNQPQHF. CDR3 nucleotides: TGTGCCAGTAGTACCCTCAATGGGGCAGGGAGCAATCAGCCCCAGCATTTT.

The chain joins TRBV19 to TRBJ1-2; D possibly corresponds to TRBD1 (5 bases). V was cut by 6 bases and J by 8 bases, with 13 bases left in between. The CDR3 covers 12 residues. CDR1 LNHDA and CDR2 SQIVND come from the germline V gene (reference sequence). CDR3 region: CASRGQGGGYTF. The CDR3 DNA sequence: TGTGCCAGTAGAGGCCAGGGAGGCGGCTACACCTTC. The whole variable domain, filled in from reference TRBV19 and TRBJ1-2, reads DGGITQSPKYLFRKEGQNVTLSCEQNLNHDAMYWYRQDPGQGLRLIYYSQIVNDFQKGDIAEGYSVSREKKESFPLTVTSAQKNPTAFYLCASRGQGGGYTFGSGTRLTVV.

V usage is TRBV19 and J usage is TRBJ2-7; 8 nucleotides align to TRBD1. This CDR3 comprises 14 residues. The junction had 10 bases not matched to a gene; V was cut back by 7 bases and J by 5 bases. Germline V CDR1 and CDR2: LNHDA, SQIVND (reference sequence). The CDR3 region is CASTERGQAHEQYF. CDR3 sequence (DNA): TGTGCCAGTACCGAACGGGGACAGGCCCACGAGCAGTACTTC.

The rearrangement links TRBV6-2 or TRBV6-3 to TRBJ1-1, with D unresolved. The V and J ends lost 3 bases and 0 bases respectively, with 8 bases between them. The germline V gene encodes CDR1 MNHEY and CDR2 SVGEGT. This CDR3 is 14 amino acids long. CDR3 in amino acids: CASSYGQMNTEAFF. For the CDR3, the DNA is TGTGCCAGCAGTTATGGGCAGATGAACACTGAAGCTTTCTTT.

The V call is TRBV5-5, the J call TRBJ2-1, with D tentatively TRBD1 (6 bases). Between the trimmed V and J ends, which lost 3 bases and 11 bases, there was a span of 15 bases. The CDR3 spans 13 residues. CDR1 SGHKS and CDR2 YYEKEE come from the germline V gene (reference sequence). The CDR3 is CASSSQGTPKQFF. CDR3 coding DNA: TGTGCCAGCAGCTCACAGGGTACTCCCAAGCAGTTCTTC.

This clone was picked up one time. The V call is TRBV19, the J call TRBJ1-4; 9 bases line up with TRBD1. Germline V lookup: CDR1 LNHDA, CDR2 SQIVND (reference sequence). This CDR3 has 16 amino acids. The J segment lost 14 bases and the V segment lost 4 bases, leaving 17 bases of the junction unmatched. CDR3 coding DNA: TGTGCCAGTAGTAGCACCCGGGACAGGGCTACACGAAGGCTGTTTTTT. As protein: CASSSTRDRATRRLFF. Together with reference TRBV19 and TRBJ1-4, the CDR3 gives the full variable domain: DGGITQSPKYLFRKEGQNVTLSCEQNLNHDAMYWYRQDPGQGLRLIYYSQIVNDFQKGDIAEGYSVSREKKESFPLTVTSAQKNPTAFYLCASSSTRDRATRRLFFGSGTQLSVL.

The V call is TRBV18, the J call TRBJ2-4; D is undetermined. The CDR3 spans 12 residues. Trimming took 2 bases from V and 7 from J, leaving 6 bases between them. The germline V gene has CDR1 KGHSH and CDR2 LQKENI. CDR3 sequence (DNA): TGTGCCAGCTCACCAGCAGCGAACATTCAGTACTTC. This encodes CASSPAANIQYF.

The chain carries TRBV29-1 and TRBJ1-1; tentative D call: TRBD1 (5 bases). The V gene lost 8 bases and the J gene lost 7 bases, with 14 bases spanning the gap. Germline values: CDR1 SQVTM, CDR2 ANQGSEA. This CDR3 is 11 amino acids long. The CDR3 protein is CSYGGGREAFF. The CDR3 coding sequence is TGCAGCTACGGGGGAGGCCGTGAAGCTTTCTTT.

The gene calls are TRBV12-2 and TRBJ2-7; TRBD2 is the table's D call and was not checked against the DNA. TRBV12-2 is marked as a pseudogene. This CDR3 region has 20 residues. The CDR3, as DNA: TGTGCAAGTCGCCCACAGCGGGGACTCTTACTCCGTCAGAGCTCCTACGAGCAGTACTTC. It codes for CASRPQRGLLLRQSSYEQYF.

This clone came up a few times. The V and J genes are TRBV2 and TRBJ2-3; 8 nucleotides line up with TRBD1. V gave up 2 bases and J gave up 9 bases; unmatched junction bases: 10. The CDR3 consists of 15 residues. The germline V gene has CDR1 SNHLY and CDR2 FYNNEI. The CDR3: CASSERSAQGATQYF. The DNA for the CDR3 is TGTGCCAGCAGTGAACGCTCTGCGCAGGGGGCCACGCAGTATTTT.

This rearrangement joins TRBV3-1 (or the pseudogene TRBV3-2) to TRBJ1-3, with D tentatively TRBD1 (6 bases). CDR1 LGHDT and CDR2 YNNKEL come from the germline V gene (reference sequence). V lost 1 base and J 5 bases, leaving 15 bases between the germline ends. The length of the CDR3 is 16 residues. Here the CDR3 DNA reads TGTGCCAGCAGCCAAGGAGCACAGGGAGGGCGAAACACCATATATTTT. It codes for CASSQGAQGGRNTIYF.

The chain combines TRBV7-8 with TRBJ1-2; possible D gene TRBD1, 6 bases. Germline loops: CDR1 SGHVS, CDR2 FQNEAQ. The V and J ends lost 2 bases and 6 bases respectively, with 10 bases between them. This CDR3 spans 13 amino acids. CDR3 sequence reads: CASSLRGAHGYTF. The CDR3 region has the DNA TGTGCCAGCAGCTTACGGGGGGCGCATGGCTACACCTTC.

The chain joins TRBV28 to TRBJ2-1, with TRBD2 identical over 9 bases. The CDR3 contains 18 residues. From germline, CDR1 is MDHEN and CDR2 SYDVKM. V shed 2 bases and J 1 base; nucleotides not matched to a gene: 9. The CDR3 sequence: CASSLVSSGIGSYNEQFF. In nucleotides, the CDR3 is TGTGCCAGCAGTTTAGTGTCTAGCGGGATAGGGTCCTACAATGAGCAGTTCTTC.

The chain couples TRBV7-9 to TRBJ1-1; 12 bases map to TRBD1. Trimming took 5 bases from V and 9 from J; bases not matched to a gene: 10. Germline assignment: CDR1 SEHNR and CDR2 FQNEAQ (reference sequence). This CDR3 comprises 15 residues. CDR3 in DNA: TGTGCCAGCAGCGATCCGGGACAGGGGGCTTGGCAAGCTTTCTTT. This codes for CASSDPGQGAWQAFF. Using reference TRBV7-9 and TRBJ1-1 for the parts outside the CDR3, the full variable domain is DTGVSQNPRHKITKRGQNVTFRCDPISEHNRLYWYRQTLGQGPEFLTYFQNEAQLEKSRLLSDRFSAERPKGSFSTLEIQRTEQGDSAMYLCASSDPGQGAWQAFFGQGTRLTVV.

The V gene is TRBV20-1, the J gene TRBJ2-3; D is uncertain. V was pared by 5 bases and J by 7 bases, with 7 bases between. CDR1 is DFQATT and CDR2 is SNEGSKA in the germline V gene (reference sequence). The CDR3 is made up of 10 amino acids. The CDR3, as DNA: TGCAGTGCTGGAGCCTATACGCAGTATTTT. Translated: CSAGAYTQYF.

The CDR3 sequence is CAISGLAVKQYF. The CDR3 nucleotides are TGTGCCATCAGTGGGCTAGCGGTGAAGCAGTACTTC. This chain uses TRBV10-3 with TRBJ2-7; 7 bases agree with TRBD2. The germline V gene has CDR1 ENHRY and CDR2 SYGVKD. CDR3 length: 12 residues. V dropped 4 bases and J dropped 8; count of bases not matched to a gene: 5.

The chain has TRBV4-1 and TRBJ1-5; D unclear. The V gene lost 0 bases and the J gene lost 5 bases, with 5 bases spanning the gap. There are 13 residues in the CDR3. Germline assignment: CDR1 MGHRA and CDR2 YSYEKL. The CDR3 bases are TGCGCCAGCAGCCAAGATTATGATCAGCCCCAGCATTTT. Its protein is CASSQDYDQPQHF.

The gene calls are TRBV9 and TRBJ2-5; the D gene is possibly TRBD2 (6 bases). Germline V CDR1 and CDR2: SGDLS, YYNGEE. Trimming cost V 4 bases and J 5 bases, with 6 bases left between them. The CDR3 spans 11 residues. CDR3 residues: CASSRGETQYF. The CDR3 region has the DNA TGTGCCAGCAGCCGGGGGGAGACCCAGTACTTC.

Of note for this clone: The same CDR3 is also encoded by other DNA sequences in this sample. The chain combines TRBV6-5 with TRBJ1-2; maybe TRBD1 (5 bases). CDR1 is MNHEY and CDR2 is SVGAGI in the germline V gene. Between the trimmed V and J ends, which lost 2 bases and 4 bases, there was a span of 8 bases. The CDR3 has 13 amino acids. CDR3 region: CASSYGGAYGYTF. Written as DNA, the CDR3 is TGTGCCAGCAGTTACGGAGGGGCCTATGGCTACACCTTC.

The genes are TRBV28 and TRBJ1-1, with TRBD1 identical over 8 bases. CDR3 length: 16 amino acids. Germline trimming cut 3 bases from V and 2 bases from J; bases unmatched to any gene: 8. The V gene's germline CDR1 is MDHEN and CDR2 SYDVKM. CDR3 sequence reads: CASSFPGQAINTEAFF. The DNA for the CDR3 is TGTGCCAGCAGTTTTCCGGGACAGGCGATTAACACTGAAGCTTTCTTT.

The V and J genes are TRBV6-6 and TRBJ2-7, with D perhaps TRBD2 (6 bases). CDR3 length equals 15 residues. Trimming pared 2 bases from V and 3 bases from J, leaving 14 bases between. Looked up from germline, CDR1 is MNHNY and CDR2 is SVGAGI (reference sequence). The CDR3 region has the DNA TGTGCCAGCAGTTACGCCGATGGAGGGAACTACGAGCAGTACTTC. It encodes CASSYADGGNYEQYF.

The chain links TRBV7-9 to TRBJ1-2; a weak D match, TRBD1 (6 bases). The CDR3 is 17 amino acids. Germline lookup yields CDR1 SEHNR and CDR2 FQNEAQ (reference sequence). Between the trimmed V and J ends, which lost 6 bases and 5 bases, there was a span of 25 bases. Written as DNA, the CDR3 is TGTGCCAGCAGTCACTCCCCCCCAGGGGAGAATAGGTATGGCTACACCTTC. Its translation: CASSHSPPGENRYGYTF.

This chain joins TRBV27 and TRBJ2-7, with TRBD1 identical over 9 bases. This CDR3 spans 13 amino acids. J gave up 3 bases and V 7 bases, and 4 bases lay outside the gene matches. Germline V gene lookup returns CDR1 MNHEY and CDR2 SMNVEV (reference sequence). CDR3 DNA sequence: TGTGCCAGCAACAGGGGGCCAAGCTACGAGCAGTACTTC. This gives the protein CASNRGPSYEQYF.

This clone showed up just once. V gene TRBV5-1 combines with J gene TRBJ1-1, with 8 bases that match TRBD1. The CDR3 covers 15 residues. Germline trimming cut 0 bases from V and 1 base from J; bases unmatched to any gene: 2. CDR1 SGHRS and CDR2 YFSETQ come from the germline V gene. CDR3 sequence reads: CASSLGQGWNTEAFF. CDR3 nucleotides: TGCGCCAGCAGCTTGGGACAGGGGTGGAACACTGAAGCTTTCTTT.

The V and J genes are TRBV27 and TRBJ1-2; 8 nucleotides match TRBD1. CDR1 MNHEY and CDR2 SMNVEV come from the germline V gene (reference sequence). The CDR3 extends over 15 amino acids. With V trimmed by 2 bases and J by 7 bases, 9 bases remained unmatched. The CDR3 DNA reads TGTGCCAGCAGTTTAACGACAGGGGTTATGTCTGGCTACACCTTC. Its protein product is CASSLTTGVMSGYTF.

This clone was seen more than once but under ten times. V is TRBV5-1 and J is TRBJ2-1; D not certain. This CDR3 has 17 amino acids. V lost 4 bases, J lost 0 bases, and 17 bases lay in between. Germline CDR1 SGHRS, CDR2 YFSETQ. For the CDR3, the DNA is TGCGCCAGCAGCCCCTCCCCAACACCTTCCTCCTACAATGAGCAGTTCTTC. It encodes CASSPSPTPSSYNEQFF.

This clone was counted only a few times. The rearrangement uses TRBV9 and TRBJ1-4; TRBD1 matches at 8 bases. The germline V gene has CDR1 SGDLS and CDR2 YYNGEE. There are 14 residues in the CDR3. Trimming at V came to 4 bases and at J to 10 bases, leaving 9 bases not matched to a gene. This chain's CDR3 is CASSPGTGVRKLFF. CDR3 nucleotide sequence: TGTGCCAGCAGCCCTGGGACAGGAGTGAGAAAACTGTTTTTT. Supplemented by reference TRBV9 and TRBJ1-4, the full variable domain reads DSGVTQTPKHLITATGQRVTLRCSPRSGDLSVYWYQQSLDQGLQFLIQYYNGEERAKGNILERFSAQQFPDLHSELNLSSLELGDSALYFCASSPGTGVRKLFFGSGTQLSVL.

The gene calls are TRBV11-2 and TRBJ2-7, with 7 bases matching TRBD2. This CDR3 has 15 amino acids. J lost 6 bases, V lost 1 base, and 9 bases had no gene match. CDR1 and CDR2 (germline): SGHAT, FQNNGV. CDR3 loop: CASSLVGGGDGEQYF. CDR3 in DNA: TGTGCCAGCAGCTTAGTGGGGGGAGGGGACGGCGAGCAGTACTTC.

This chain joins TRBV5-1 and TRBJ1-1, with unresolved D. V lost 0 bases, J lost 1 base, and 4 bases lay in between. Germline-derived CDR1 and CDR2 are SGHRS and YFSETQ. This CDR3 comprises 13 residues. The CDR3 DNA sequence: TGCGCCAGCAGCTTGGCTCCGAACACTGAAGCTTTCTTT. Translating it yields CASSLAPNTEAFF.